These T cell receptor beta chains were read from a single sample in a study of T cell responses to AZD1222 COVID-19 vaccine. Some clones are missing from TCRdb's copy, which holds only in-frame ones; the method was immunoSEQ multiplex PCR. Among 150,000 to 200,000 clones, about 86% were seen once, and the ten largest hold approximately 0.5%. The sample was peripheral blood, taken on day 0 of AZD1222 vaccination. These receptors all stem from an adult in good health. Both conserved end residues are part of each CDR3. The order of the fields is clone size, V gene, J gene, D gene, CDR3 protein, CDR3 DNA. The D gene is left open where the match is weak. Part of the rows lack a size; the others show once, few, many or a class for expanded clones.

size: NA
V: TRBV6-5
J: TRBJ2-5
D: NA
CDR3: CASSYRQAGQTQYF
DNA: TGTGCCAGCAGTTACCGGCAAGCCGGCCAGACCCAGTACTTC

size: NA
V: TRBV5-1
J: TRBJ1-4
D: NA
CDR3: CASSLGSATNEKLFF
DNA: TGCGCCAGCAGCTTGGGATCGGCTACTAATGAAAAACTGTTTTTT

size: few
V: TRBV5-1
J: TRBJ1-4
D: TRBD1
CDR3: CASSPGTGIASEKLFF
DNA: TGCGCCAGCAGCCCCGGGACAGGGATTGCCAGTGAAAAACTGTTTTTT

size: NA
V: TRBV4-1
J: TRBJ1-4
D: NA
CDR3: CASSQVRGIGEKLFF
DNA: TGCGCCAGCAGCCAAGTCCGAGGGATCGGTGAAAAACTGTTTTTT

size: NA
V: TRBV5-6
J: TRBJ2-1
D: NA
CDR3: CASSLQYSNEQFF
DNA: TGTGCCAGCAGCCTGCAGTATTCCAATGAGCAGTTCTTC

size: NA
V: TRBV19
J: TRBJ2-5
D: TRBD2
CDR3: CASSRGGSQYF
DNA: TGTGCCAGTAGTAGGGGGGGATCGCAGTACTTC

size: NA
V: TRBV10-3
J: TRBJ1-2
D: NA
CDR3: CAISDMGQGGRGYTF
DNA: TGTGCCATCAGTGACATGGGGCAGGGAGGCCGGGGCTACACCTTC

size: NA
V: TRBV5-1
J: TRBJ2-7
D: TRBD1
CDR3: CASSLGGQDSYEQYF
DNA: TGCGCCAGCAGCTTGGGGGGACAGGATAGCTACGAGCAGTACTTC

size: NA
V: TRBV20-1
J: TRBJ1-2
D: NA
CDR3: CSARDPRGYTF
DNA: TGCAGTGCTAGAGATCCCCGAGGCTACACCTTC

size: NA
V: TRBV19
J: TRBJ2-7
D: TRBD2
CDR3: CASSMGLARTYEQYF
DNA: TGTGCCAGTAGTATGGGACTAGCCCGAACCTACGAGCAGTACTTC

size: NA
V: TRBV19
J: TRBJ1-1
D: NA
CDR3: CASSTTENTEAFF
DNA: TGTGCCAGTAGTACGACAGAGAACACTGAAGCTTTCTTT

size: NA
V: TRBV9
J: TRBJ1-4
D: NA
CDR3: CASSVRGWGSRNEKLFF
DNA: TGTGCCAGCAGCGTACGAGGGTGGGGTAGCCGTAATGAAAAACTGTTTTTT

size: NA
V: TRBV5-1
J: TRBJ2-5
D: TRBD1
CDR3: CASSLAGTEETQYF
DNA: TGCGCCAGCAGCTTGGCAGGGACAGAAGAGACCCAGTACTTC

size: NA
V: TRBV6-6
J: TRBJ2-1
D: NA
CDR3: CASSYSGNEQFF
DNA: TGTGCCAGCAGTTACTCCGGCAATGAGCAGTTCTTC

size: NA
V: TRBV4-2
J: TRBJ1-1
D: NA
CDR3: CASSQGRMNTEAFF
DNA: TGTGCCAGCAGCCAAGGACGGATGAACACTGAAGCTTTCTTT

size: once
V: TRBV10-2
J: TRBJ1-2
D: NA
CDR3: CASSRDDYGYTF
DNA: TGCGCCAGCAGCCGGGACGACTATGGCTACACCTTC

size: NA
V: TRBV24-1
J: TRBJ1-5
D: NA
CDR3: CATSDLGIQPQHF
DNA: TGTGCCACCAGTGATTTAGGAATTCAGCCCCAGCATTTT

size: NA
V: TRBV18
J: TRBJ1-5
D: TRBD1
CDR3: CATSIGAGGQPQHF
DNA: TGTGCCACCTCAATCGGGGCAGGGGGTCAGCCCCAGCATTTT

size: NA
V: TRBV18
J: TRBJ1-5
D: TRBD1
CDR3: CASSPGTGDQPQHF
DNA: TGTGCCAGCTCACCTGGGACAGGGGACCAGCCCCAGCATTTT

size: NA
V: TRBV29-1
J: TRBJ2-5
D: NA
CDR3: CSVVFTQETQYF
DNA: TGCAGCGTTGTTTTCACCCAAGAGACCCAGTACTTC

size: NA
V: TRBV19
J: TRBJ2-1
D: TRBD1
CDR3: CASSMGQGIINEQFF
DNA: TGTGCCAGTAGTATGGGACAGGGGATCATCAATGAGCAGTTCTTC

size: NA
V: TRBV7-3
J: TRBJ2-2
D: TRBD2
CDR3: CASSSTSGTGELFF
DNA: TGTGCCAGCTCGTCGACTAGCGGGACCGGGGAGCTGTTTTTT

size: NA
V: TRBV28
J: TRBJ2-7
D: TRBD1
CDR3: CASSLLGWGTGASYEQYF
DNA: TGTGCCAGCAGTTTATTGGGATGGGGGACAGGGGCCTCCTACGAGCAGTACTTC

size: NA
V: TRBV5-4
J: TRBJ2-1
D: NA
CDR3: CASSLWNEQFF
DNA: TGTGCCAGCAGCTTGTGGAATGAGCAGTTCTTC

size: NA
V: TRBV11-3
J: TRBJ1-2
D: NA
CDR3: CASHIGILSPSYGYTF
DNA: TGTGCCAGTCATATCGGGATTTTATCCCCTAGCTATGGCTACACCTTC

size: NA
V: TRBV6-4
J: TRBJ1-4
D: TRBD1
CDR3: CASSKSGGGGEKLFF
DNA: TGTGCCAGCAGTAAATCCGGAGGGGGCGGTGAAAAACTGTTTTTT